Here is one TCR beta chain with its context. This CDR3 comprises 14 residues. J gave up 15 bases and V 4 bases, and 6 bases lay outside the gene matches. Germline V lookup: CDR1 PRHDT, CDR2 FYEKMQ (reference sequence). This entry comes from a study of CD8 T cells in Susac syndrome. An input of about 0.5 to 1 ug of RNA was subjected to reverse transcription using random hexamers. An immunoSEQ multiplex PCR generated amplified TCR beta CDR3 products spanning 54 Vbeta and 13 Jbeta. TCRdb itself ran the immunoSEQ multiplex PCR reads through MiXCR, one entry per CDR3 protein. The data contain around 200,000 distinct CDR3 sequences, nearly 97% of them singletons.

Sample: CD4+ T cells from PBMCs. This TCR was sampled from a human donor with multiple sclerosis. This sequence joins TRBV13 and TRBJ2-1; 16 bases line up with TRBD2. The CDR3 DNA is TGTGCCAGCAGCTCCGGGACTAGCGGGGGGGCTCCGTTCTTC. This sequence encodes CASSSGTSGGAPFF.